Listed below are T cell receptor beta chains from one sample, sequenced in a study of metastatic and nonmetastatic thyroid tumors. TCRdb reprocessed the PCR reads via MiXCR. The profile shows about 39,000 clones, roughly 18% of them singletons. Sequencing was carried out using blood. These receptors all stem from a female donor with papillary thyroid cancer or a benign thyroid nodule (not recorded which). Some clones in this sample may be carry-over from other donors' samples. The CDR3 runs from the conserved cysteine through the conserved F or W. The D gene is left open where the match is weak. Clone size is shown for a subset of rows, as once, few, many or a class of expanded clone.

D,size,V,J,CDR3,DNA
TRBD2,many,TRBV4-2,TRBJ2-7,CASSQELATAYEQYF,TGTGCCAGCAGCCAAGAACTAGCGACCGCCTACGAGCAGTACTTC
NA,many,TRBV19,TRBJ1-4,CASSIQGRGLGKLFF,TGTGCCAGTAGTATACAGGGAAGAGGCCTTGGAAAACTGTTTTTT
NA,many,TRBV29-1,TRBJ1-1,CSVYQGSTEAFF,TGCAGCGTGTACCAGGGGTCCACTGAAGCTTTCTTT
TRBD1,many,TRBV7-2,TRBJ1-4,CASSLDRGFEKLFF,TGTGCCAGCAGCTTAGACAGGGGGTTTGAAAAACTGTTTTTT
NA,few,TRBV28,TRBJ2-7,CASSLRALRYEQYF,TGTGCCAGCAGTCTCCGTGCCCTCCGTTACGAGCAGTACTTC
NA,few,TRBV15,TRBJ2-7,CATSRIQGPYEQYF,TGTGCCACCAGCAGGATACAGGGACCCTACGAGCAGTACTTC
NA,NA,TRBV2,TRBJ2-7,CASKMQPSHCEQYF,TGTGCCAGCAAAATGCAGCCTTCTCACTGCGAGCAGTACTTC
NA,few,TRBV6-1,TRBJ1-2,CASSGLTVGYTF,TGTGCCAGCAGTGGTTTGACAGTGGGCTACACCTTC
NA,NA,TRBV6-4,TRBJ2-1,CASIYSALSEQFF,TGTGCCAGCATTTACTCGGCTTTAAGTGAGCAGTTCTTC
NA,many,TRBV6-1,TRBJ2-6,CASSEGFASGANVLTF,TGTGCCAGCAGTGAAGGTTTCGCCTCTGGGGCCAACGTCCTGACTTTC
NA,many,TRBV5-6,TRBJ2-7,CASSPLGNYEQYF,TGTGCCAGCAGCCCTTTAGGGAACTACGAGCAGTACTTC
TRBD1,many,TRBV6-1,TRBJ2-2,CASSGTGAGELFF,TGTGCCAGCAGCGGGACAGGGGCCGGGGAGCTGTTTTTT
TRBD2,many,TRBV6-2/TRBV6-3,TRBJ2-2,CASRGTSDTGELFF,TGTGCCAGCAGGGGAACTAGCGATACCGGGGAGCTGTTTTTT
NA,NA,TRBV20-1,TRBJ2-7,CSAEKVVKGYEQYF,TGCAGTGCTGAAAAGGTCGTGAAGGGGTACGAGCAGTACTTC
NA,many,TRBV19,TRBJ1-1,CASSVRGLGAFF,TGTGCCAGTAGTGTAAGGGGACTAGGAGCTTTCTTT
NA,many,TRBV2,TRBJ2-1,CASKLNNNEQFF,TGTGCCAGCAAACTTAACAACAATGAGCAGTTCTTC